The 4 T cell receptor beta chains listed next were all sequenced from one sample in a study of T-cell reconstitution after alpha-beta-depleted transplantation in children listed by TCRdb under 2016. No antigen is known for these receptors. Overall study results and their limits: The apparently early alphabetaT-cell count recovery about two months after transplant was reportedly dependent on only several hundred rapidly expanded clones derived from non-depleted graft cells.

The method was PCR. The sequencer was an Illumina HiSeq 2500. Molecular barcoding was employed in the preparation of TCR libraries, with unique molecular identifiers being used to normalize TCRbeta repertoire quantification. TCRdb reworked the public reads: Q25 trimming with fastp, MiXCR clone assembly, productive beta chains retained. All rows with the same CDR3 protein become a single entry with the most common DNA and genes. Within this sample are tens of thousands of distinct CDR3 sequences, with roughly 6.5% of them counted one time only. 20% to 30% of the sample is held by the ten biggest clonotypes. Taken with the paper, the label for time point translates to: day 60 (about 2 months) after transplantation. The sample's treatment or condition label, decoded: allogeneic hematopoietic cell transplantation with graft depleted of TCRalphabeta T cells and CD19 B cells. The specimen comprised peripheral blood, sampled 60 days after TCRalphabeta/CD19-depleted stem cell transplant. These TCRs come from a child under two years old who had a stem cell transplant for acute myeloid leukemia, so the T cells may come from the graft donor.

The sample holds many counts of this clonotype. The CDR3 nucleotides read TGTGCCAGCGGGGTGGGCAATCAGCCCCAGCATTTT. It yields the protein CASGVGNQPQHF. This rearrangement joins TRBV27 to TRBJ1-5; D not resolved. V was pared by 8 bases and J by 2 bases, with 7 bases between. CDR1 is MNHEY, CDR2 SMNVEV, per germline (reference sequence). The CDR3 contains 12 residues.

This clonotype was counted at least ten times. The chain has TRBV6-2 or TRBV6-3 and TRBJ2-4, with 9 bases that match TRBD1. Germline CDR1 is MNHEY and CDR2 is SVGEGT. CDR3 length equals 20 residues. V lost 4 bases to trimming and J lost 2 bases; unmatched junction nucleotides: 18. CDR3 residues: CASSFEWDRAFDWTKNIQYF. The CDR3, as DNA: TGTGCCAGCAGTTTCGAATGGGACAGGGCCTTTGATTGGACCAAAAACATTCAGTACTTC.

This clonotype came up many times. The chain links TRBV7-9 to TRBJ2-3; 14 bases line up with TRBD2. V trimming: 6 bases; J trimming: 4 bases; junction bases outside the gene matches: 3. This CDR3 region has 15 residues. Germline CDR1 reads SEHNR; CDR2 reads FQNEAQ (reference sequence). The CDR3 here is CASRGLAGGPDTQYF. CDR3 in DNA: TGTGCCAGCAGAGGACTAGCGGGGGGCCCAGATACGCAGTATTTT.

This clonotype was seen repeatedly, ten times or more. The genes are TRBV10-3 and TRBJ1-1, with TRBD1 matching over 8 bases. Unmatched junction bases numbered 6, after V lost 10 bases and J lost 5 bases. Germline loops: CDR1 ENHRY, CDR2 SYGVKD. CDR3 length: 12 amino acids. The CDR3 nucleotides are TGTGCCACTCAGGACAGGGCGACTGAAGCTTTCTTT. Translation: CATQDRATEAFF.